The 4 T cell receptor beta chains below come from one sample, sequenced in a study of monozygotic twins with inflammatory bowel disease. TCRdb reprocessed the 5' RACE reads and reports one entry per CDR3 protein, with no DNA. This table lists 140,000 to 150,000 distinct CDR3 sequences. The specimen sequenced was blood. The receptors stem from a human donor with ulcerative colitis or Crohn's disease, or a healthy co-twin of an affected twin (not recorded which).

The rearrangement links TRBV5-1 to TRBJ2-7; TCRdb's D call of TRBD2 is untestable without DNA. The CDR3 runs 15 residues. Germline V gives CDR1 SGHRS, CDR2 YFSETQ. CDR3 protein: CASSITSGRIDEQYF.

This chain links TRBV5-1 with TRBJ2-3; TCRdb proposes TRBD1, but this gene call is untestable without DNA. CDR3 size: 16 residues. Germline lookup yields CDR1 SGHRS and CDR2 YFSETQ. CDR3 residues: CASSLARGQGEDTQYF.

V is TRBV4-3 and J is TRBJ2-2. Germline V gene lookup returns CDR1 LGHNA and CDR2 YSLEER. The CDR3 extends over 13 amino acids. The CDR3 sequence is CASSQEELGELFF.

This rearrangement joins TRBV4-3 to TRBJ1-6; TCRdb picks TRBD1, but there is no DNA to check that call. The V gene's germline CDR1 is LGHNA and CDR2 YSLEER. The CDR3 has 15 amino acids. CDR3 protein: CASSQNRGDNSPLHF.